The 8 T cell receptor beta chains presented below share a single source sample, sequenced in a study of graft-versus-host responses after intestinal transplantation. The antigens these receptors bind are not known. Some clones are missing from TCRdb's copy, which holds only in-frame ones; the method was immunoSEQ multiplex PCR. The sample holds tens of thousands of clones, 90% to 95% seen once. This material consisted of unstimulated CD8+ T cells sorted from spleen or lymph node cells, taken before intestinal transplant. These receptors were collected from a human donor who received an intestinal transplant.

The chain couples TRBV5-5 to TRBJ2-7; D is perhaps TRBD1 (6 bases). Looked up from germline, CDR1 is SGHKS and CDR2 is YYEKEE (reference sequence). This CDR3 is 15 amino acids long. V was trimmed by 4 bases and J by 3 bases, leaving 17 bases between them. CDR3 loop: CASSPRPGHYYEQYF. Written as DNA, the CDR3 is TGTGCCAGCAGCCCACGTCCGGGACACTACTACGAGCAGTACTTC. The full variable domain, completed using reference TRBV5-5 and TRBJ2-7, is DAGVTQSPTHLIKTRGQQVTLRCSPISGHKSVSWYQQVLGQGPQFIFQYYEKEERGRGNFPDRFSARQFPNYSSELNVNALLLGDSALYLCASSPRPGHYYEQYFGPGTRLTVT.

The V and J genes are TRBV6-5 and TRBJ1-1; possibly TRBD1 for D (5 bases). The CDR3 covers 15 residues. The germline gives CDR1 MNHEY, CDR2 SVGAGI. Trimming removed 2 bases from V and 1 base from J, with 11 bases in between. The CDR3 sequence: CASSYGAGQNTEAFF. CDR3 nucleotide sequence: TGTGCCAGCAGTTACGGTGCAGGGCAGAACACTGAAGCTTTCTTT.

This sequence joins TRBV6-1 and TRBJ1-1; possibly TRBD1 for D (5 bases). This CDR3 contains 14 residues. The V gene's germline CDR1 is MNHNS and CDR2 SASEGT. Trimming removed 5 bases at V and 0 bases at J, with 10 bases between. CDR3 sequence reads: CASSYSDMNTEAFF. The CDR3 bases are TGTGCCAGCAGTTATTCGGACATGAACACTGAAGCTTTCTTT.

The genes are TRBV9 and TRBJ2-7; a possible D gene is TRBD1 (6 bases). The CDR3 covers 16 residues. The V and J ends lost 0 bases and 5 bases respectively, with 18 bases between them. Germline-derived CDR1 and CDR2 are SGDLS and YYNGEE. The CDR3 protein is CASSVASGTGWDEQYF. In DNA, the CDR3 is TGTGCCAGCAGCGTAGCATCCGGCACAGGGTGGGACGAGCAGTACTTC.

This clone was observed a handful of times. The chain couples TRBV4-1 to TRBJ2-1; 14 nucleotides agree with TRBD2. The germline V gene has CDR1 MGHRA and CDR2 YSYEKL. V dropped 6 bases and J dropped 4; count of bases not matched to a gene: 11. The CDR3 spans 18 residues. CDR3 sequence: CASSAGTSGSLGYNEQFF. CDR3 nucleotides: TGCGCCAGCAGTGCGGGGACTAGCGGGAGTTTGGGTTACAATGAGCAGTTCTTC.

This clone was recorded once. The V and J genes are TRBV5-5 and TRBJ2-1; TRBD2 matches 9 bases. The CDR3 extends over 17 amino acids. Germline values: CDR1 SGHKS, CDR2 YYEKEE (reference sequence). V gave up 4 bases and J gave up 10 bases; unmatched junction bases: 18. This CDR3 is CASSLVRAVREGHEQFF. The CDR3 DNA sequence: TGTGCCAGCAGCCTTGTCAGGGCAGTGCGGGAGGGCCACGAGCAGTTCTTC.

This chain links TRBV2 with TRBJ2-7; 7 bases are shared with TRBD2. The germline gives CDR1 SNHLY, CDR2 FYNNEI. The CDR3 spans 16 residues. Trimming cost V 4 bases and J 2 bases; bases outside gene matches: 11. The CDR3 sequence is CASSGPNWGGTYEQYF. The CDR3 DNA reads TGTGCCAGCAGTGGACCTAATTGGGGGGGTACCTACGAGCAGTACTTC. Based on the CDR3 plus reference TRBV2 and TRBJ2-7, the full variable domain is EPEVTQTPSHQVTQMGQEVILRCVPISNHLYFYWYRQILGQKVEFLVSFYNNEISEKSEIFDDQFSVERPDGSNFTLKIRSTKLEDSAMYFCASSGPNWGGTYEQYFGPGTRLTVT.

The CDR3 loop reads CASSLVGGSYEQYF. The CDR3 nucleotides are TGTGCCAGCAGCTTAGTTGGAGGATCCTACGAGCAGTACTTC. This sequence joins TRBV7-9 and TRBJ2-7, with D perhaps matching TRBD2 (5 bases). Germline V gives CDR1 SEHNR, CDR2 FQNEAQ (reference sequence). This CDR3 contains 14 residues. Trimming pared 1 base from V and 1 base from J, leaving 8 bases between.